This T cell receptor beta chain was captured by sequencing in a study of CD8+CD57+ T cells in acquired aplastic anemia. Study-level background: Roughly 3 ug was the average amount of DNA from sorted CD4+ and CD8+ cells.

The germline gives CDR1 WNHNN, CDR2 SYGVQD (reference sequence). This CDR3 region has 15 residues. Between the trimmed V and J ends, which lost 3 bases and 1 base, there was a span of 7 bases. Genomic DNA served as template for TCR beta VDJ and CDR3 profiling. TCRdb fed the reads into MiXCR, producing one record per CDR3 protein. Altogether 150,000 to 200,000 distinct CDR3 sequences are present, roughly 45% being singletons, with the ten largest covering 3.2%. For sequencing, patients were chosen who had shown expansion of CD8+CD57+ cells by flow cytometry. Patients were therapy-naive when their blood was sampled.

Material: sorted CD4+, CD8+, or CD8+CD57+ T cells (not recorded which) from PBMCs. This receptor was identified in a human donor with aplastic anemia. The J gene is TRBJ1-6, the V gene TRBV10-1; D remains ambiguous. The CDR3 is CASSDGGSYNSPLHF. The CDR3 nucleotides read TGCGCCAGCAGTGATGGAGGTTCCTATAATTCACCCCTCCACTTT.